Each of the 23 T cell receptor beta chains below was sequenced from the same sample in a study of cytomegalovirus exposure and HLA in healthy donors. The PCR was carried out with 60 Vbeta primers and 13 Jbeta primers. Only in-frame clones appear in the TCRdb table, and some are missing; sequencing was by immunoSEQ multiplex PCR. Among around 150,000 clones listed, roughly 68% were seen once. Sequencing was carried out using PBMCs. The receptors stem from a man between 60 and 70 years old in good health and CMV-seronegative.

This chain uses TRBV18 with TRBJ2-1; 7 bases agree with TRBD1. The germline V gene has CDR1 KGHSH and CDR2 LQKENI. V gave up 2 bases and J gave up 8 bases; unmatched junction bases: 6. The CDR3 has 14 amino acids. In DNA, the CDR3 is TGTGCCAGCTCACCAAGGGGGCTCGGAGATGAGCAGTTCTTC. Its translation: CASSPRGLGDEQFF.

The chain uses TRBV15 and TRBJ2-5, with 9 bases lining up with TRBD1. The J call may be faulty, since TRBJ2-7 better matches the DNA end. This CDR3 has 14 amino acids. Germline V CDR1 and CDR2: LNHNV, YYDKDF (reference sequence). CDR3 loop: CATSPMGQGYEQYF. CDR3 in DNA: TGTGCCACCAGCCCCATGGGACAGGGATACGAGCAGTACTTC.

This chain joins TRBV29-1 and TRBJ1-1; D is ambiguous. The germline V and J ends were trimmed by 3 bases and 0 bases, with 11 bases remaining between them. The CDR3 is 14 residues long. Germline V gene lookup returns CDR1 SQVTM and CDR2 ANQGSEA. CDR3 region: CSVEGGGMNTEAFF. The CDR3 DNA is TGCAGCGTTGAGGGCGGAGGAATGAACACTGAAGCTTTCTTT.

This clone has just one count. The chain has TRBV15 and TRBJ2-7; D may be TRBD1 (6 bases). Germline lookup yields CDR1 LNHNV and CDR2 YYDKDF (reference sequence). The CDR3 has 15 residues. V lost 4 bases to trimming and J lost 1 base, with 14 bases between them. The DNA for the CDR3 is TGTGCCACCAGCACACAGGGAGAGAGGTCCTACGAGCAGTACTTC. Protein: CATSTQGERSYEQYF.

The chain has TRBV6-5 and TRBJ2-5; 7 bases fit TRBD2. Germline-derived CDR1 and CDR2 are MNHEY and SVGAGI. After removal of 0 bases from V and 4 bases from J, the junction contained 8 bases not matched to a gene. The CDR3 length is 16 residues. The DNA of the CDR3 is TGTGCCAGCAGTTACTCTGGGGCTAGCGGTGGAGAGACCCAGTACTTC. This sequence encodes CASSYSGASGGETQYF.

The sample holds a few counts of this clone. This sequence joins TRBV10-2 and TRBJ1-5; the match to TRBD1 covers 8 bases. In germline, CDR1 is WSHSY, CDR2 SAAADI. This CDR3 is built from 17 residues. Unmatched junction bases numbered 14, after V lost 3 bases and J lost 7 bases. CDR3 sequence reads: CASSETVGDRRQQPQHF. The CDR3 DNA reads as TGCGCCAGCAGTGAAACGGTCGGGGACAGGAGGCAGCAGCCCCAGCATTTT.

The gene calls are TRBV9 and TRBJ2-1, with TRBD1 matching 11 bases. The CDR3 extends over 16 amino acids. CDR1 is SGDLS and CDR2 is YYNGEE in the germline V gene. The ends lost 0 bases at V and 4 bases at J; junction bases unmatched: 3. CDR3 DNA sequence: TGTGCCAGCAGCGTAGAGGGACAGGGGGGGTACAATGAGCAGTTCTTC. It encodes CASSVEGQGGYNEQFF.

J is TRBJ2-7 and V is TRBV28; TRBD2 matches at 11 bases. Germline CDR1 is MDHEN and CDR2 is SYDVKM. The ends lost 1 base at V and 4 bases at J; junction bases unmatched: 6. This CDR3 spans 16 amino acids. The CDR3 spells CASSLYSSGRGYEQYF. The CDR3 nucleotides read TGTGCCAGCAGTTTATACAGTAGCGGGAGGGGGTACGAGCAGTACTTC.

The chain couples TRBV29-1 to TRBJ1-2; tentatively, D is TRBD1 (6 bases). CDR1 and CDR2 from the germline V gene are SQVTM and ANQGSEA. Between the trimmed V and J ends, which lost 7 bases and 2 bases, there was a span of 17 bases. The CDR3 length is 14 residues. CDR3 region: CSARGGLLNYGYTF. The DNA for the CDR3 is TGCAGCGCCCGGGGGGGGCTCCTAAACTATGGCTACACCTTC.

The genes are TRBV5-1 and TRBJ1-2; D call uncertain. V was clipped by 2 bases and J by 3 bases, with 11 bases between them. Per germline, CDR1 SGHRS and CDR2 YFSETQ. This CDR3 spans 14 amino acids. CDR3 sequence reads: CASSLRQQDYGYTF. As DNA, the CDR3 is TGCGCCAGCAGCTTACGGCAGCAGGACTATGGCTACACCTTC.

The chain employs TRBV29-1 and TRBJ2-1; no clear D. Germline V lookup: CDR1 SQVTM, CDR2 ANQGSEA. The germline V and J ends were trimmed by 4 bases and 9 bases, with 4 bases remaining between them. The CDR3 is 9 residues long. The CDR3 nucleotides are TGCAGCGTTGGGAGTGAGCAGTTCTTC. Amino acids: CSVGSEQFF.

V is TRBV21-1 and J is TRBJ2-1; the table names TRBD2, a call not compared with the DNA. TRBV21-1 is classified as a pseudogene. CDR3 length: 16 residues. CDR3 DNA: TGTGCCAGCAGCCGTCCGACTAGCGATTCCCTCAATGAGCAGTTCTTC. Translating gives CASSRPTSDSLNEQFF.

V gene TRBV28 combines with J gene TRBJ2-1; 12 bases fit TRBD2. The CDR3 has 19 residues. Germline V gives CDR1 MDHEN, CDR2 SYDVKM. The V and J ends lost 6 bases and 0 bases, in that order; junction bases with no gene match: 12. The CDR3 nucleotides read TGTGCCAGCAGGGGGGCTAGCGGGAGGGGCGGTGGCTCCTACAATGAGCAGTTCTTC. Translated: CASRGASGRGGGSYNEQFF.

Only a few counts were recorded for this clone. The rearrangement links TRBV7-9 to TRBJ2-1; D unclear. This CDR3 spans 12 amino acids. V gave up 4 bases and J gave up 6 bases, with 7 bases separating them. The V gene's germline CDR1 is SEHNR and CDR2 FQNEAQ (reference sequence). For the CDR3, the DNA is TGTGCCAGCAGCTCCAACAGCAATGAGCAGTTCTTC. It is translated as CASSSNSNEQFF.

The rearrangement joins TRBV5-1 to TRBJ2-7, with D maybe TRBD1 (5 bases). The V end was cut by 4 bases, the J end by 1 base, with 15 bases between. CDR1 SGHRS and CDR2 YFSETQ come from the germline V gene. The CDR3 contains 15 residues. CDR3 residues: CASSLPDDSSYEQYF. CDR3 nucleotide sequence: TGCGCCAGCAGCCTCCCCGACGACAGTTCCTACGAGCAGTACTTC.

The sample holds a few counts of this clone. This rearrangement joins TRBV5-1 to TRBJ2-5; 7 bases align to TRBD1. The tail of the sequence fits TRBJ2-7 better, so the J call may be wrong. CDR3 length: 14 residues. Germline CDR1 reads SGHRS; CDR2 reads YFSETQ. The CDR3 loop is CASSLVAGGYEQYF. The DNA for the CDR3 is TGCGCCAGCAGCTTGGTGGCAGGGGGCTACGAGCAGTACTTC.

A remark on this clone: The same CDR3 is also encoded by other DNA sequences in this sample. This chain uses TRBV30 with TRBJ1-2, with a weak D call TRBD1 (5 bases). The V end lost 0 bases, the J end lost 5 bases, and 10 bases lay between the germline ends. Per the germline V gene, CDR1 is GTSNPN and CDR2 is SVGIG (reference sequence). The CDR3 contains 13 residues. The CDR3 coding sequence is TGTGCCTGGAGTGTAGGGGCAGGGTATGGCTACACCTTC. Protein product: CAWSVGAGYGYTF.

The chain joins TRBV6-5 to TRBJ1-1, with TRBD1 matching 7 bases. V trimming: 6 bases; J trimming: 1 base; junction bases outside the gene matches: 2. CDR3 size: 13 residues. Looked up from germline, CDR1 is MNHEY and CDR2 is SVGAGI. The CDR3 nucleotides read TGTGCCAGCAGCCGGGACAGGAACACTGAAGCTTTCTTT. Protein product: CASSRDRNTEAFF.

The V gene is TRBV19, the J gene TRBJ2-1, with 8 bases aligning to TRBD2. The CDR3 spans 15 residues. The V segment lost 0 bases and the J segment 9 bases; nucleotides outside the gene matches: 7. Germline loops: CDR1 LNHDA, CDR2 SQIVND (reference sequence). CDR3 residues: CASSIEGLVTSEQFF. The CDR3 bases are TGTGCCAGTAGTATAGAGGGACTAGTGACTTCTGAGCAGTTCTTC.

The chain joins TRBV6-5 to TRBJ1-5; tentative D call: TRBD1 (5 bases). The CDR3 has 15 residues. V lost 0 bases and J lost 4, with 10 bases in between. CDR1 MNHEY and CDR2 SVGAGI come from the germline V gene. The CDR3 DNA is TGTGCCAGCAGTTACTCGAAACAGGATAATCAGCCCCAGCATTTT. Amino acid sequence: CASSYSKQDNQPQHF.

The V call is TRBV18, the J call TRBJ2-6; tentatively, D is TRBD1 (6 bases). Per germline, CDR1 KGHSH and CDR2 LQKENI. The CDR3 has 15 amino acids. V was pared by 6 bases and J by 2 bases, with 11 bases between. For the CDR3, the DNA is TGTGCCAGCTCTATCCAGGGGACTGGGGCCAACGTCCTGACTTTC. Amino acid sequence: CASSIQGTGANVLTF. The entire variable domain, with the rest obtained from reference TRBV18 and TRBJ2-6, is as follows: NAGVMQNPRHLVRRRGQEARLRCSPMKGHSHVYWYRQLPEEGLKFMVYLQKENIIDESGMPKERFSAEFPKEGPSILRIQQVVRGDSAAYFCASSIQGTGANVLTFGAGSRLTVL.

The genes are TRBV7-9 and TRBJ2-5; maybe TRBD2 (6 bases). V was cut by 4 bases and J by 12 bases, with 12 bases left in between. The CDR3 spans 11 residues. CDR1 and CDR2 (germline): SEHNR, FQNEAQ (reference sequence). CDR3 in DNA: TGTGCCAGCAGCTACGGGACTCCCGAGTACTTC. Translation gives CASSYGTPEYF.

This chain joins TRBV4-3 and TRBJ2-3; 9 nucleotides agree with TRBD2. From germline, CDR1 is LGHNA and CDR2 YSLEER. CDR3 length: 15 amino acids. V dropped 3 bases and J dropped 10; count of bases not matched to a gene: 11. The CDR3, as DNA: TGCGCCAGCAGCCAGGGAGTAGGGACTAGCAATCCGCAGTATTTT. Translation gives CASSQGVGTSNPQYF.